The 32 T cell receptor beta chains listed next were all sequenced from one sample in a study of blood T cell repertoires in COVID-19 (TCRdb year 2020). Libraries were made using the immunoSEQ multiplex PCR assay. This is the immuneACCESS table as TCRdb keeps it, with only in-frame sequences that have V and J called. A part of the clones is gone; compared with another copy, unresolved V genes explain less than half, and the rest is unexplained. This sample gives about 160,000 clones in total; roughly 87% of them show up just once. The ten largest make up over 3.5% of the sample. Sequenced material: peripheral blood. The source is a woman in her sixties or seventies who had recovered from COVID-19.

The chain links TRBV28 to TRBJ2-7, with a tentative D call TRBD1 (5 bases). CDR1 MDHEN and CDR2 SYDVKM come from the germline V gene. The V end was cut by 3 bases, the J end by 7 bases, with 19 bases between. The CDR3 extends over 15 amino acids. CDR3 sequence: CASSLGSKGQGEQYF. The CDR3 nucleotides are TGTGCCAGCAGTTTGGGATCGAAAGGGCAGGGAGAGCAGTACTTC.

The chain employs TRBV6-6 and TRBJ2-2, with 8 bases aligning to TRBD1. Germline V lookup: CDR1 MNHNY, CDR2 SVGAGI (reference sequence). The V and J ends lost 4 bases and 4 bases, in that order; junction bases with no gene match: 5. This CDR3 spans 15 amino acids. CDR3 nucleotide sequence: TGTGCCAGCAGTTTCAGGGACAGGATCACCGGGGAGCTGTTTTTT. Translated: CASSFRDRITGELFF.

This chain connects TRBV6-5 to TRBJ2-3, with D possibly matching TRBD2 (6 bases). V dropped 5 bases and J dropped 4 bases, with 13 bases sitting between them. This CDR3 region has 14 residues. Germline-derived CDR1 and CDR2 are MNHEY and SVGAGI. The CDR3 sequence is CASSKPTSSDTQYF. The CDR3 nucleotides read TGTGCCAGCAGTAAGCCGACTAGTTCAGATACGCAGTATTTT.

The chain has TRBV2 and TRBJ1-1; tentative D call: TRBD1 (5 bases). V was pared by 7 bases and J by 0 bases, with 18 bases between. Germline values: CDR1 SNHLY, CDR2 FYNNEI. This CDR3 is built from 16 residues. Here the CDR3 DNA reads TGTGCCAGCACTTCAGGGCAGCCAGGGATGAACACTGAAGCTTTCTTT. Its translation is CASTSGQPGMNTEAFF.

At least ten counts were recorded for this clone. The chain employs TRBV28 and TRBJ2-7; D ambiguous. Looked up from germline, CDR1 is MDHEN and CDR2 is SYDVKM. The CDR3 is 15 residues long. V was cut by 4 bases and J by 1 base, with 14 bases left in between. The CDR3, as DNA: TGTGCCAGCAGTTCCCCACGAGGCGGATCCTACGAGCAGTACTTC. As protein: CASSSPRGGSYEQYF.

This clone appeared a single time. This chain uses TRBV24-1 with TRBJ2-3, with 7 bases fitting TRBD1. The CDR3 is 15 amino acids. From germline, CDR1 is KGHDR and CDR2 SFDVKD. The J segment lost 3 bases and the V segment lost 5 bases, leaving 7 bases of the junction unmatched. The CDR3 reads CATSGIGGPTDTQYF. The CDR3 DNA follows: TGTGCCACCAGTGGTATAGGGGGCCCGACAGATACGCAGTATTTT.

The chain couples TRBV5-1 to TRBJ2-2; 8 nucleotides agree with TRBD1. The trim removed 4 bases at V and 7 bases at J, leaving 9 bases unmatched. The CDR3 sequence is 15 residues long. CDR1 and CDR2 (germline): SGHRS, YFSETQ. CDR3 in amino acids: CASSRMTGDGGELFF. The CDR3 DNA reads as TGCGCCAGCAGCAGAATGACAGGGGATGGCGGGGAGCTGTTTTTT. The full variable domain, completed using reference TRBV5-1 and TRBJ2-2, is KAGVTQTPRYLIKTRGQQVTLSCSPISGHRSVSWYQQTPGQGLQFLFEYFSETQRNKGNFPGRFSGRQFSNSRSEMNVSTLELGDSALYLCASSRMTGDGGELFFGEGSRLTVL.

The V gene is TRBV10-1, the J gene TRBJ2-7; 10 bases agree with TRBD1. Germline V gene sequence: CDR1 WNHNN, CDR2 SYGVQD (reference sequence). This CDR3 is built from 14 residues. V lost 6 bases, J lost 6 bases, and 8 bases stayed unmatched. CDR3 protein: CASRASGQGSEQYF. For the CDR3, the DNA is TGCGCCAGCAGAGCTTCGGGACAGGGGTCCGAGCAGTACTTC.

The chain employs TRBV21-1 and TRBJ2-7; the D call TRBD2 from the table was never checked on the DNA. TRBV21-1 is a recognized pseudogene. This CDR3 is 17 amino acids long. CDR3 in amino acids: CASSNGRDAGGLYEQYF. The CDR3 bases are TGTGCCAGCAGCAATGGCCGGGACGCGGGGGGGCTGTACGAGCAGTACTTC.

The J gene is TRBJ1-4, the V gene TRBV5-1, with a weak D call TRBD1 (5 bases). The CDR3 contains 17 residues. V dropped 4 bases and J dropped 7 bases, with 23 bases sitting between them. Germline CDR1 and CDR2: SGHRS and YFSETQ. The CDR3 DNA is TGCGCCAGCAGCGCGGGCGGGACCACCCAGCGCGGTGAAAAACTGTTTTTT. This translates into CASSAGGTTQRGEKLFF.

V is TRBV6-6 and J is TRBJ2-1; the D gene is possibly TRBD2 (6 bases). This CDR3 region has 13 residues. Germline values: CDR1 MNHNY, CDR2 SVGAGI (reference sequence). Trimming pared 2 bases from V and 8 bases from J, leaving 10 bases between. CDR3 sequence (DNA): TGTGCCAGCAGTTACCTGGGAGGATATGAGCAGTTCTTC. Translation gives CASSYLGGYEQFF.

This sequence joins TRBV2 and TRBJ1-5, with 8 nucleotides matching TRBD1. The length of the CDR3 is 16 residues. Germline V gene lookup returns CDR1 SNHLY and CDR2 FYNNEI. J was trimmed by 2 bases and V by 6 bases; bases with no gene match: 9. In nucleotides, the CDR3 is TGTGCCAGCAGAGGAGACAGGGGATTTGGCAATCAGCCCCAGCATTTT. This encodes CASRGDRGFGNQPQHF.

This chain connects TRBV5-5 to TRBJ2-2, with D perhaps TRBD1 (6 bases). V dropped 6 bases and J dropped 2 bases, with 23 bases sitting between them. The germline gives CDR1 SGHKS, CDR2 YYEKEE (reference sequence). The CDR3 has 18 amino acids. Here the CDR3 reads CASTSRHGTTLNTGELFF. The CDR3, as DNA: TGTGCCAGCACATCCCGACACGGGACAACACTTAACACCGGGGAGCTGTTTTTT.

This sequence joins TRBV3-1 (or the pseudogene TRBV3-2) and TRBJ2-5; 7 positions agree with TRBD2. Losses at the gene ends were 4 bases for V and 4 bases for J; bases not matched to a gene: 0. The CDR3 sequence is 12 residues long. The germline V gene has CDR1 LGHDT and CDR2 YNNKEL (reference sequence). CDR3 residues: CASSRGGETQYF. The CDR3 region has the DNA TGTGCCAGCAGCCGGGGGGGAGAGACCCAGTACTTC.

As concerns this clone: One end of the junction does not line up with germline, which may come from a read error. The chain links TRBV28 to TRBJ1-1; 9 bases agree with TRBD1. This CDR3 is 16 amino acids long. CDR1 and CDR2 (germline): MDHEN, SYDVKM. Here the CDR3 reads CASSSDRGVRNTEAFF. CDR3 sequence (DNA): TGTGCCAGTAGTTCGGACAGGGGAGTAAGGAACACTGAAGCTTTCTTT. The whole variable domain, remainder taken from reference TRBV28 and TRBJ1-1, is DVKVTQSSRYLVKRTGEKVFLECVQDMDHENMFWYRQDPGLGLRLIYFSYDVKMKEKGDIPEGYSVSREKKERFSLILESASTNQTSMYLCASSSDRGVRNTEAFFGQGTRLTVV.

This rearrangement joins TRBV27 to TRBJ2-7; TRBD1 agrees at 11 bases. This CDR3 comprises 14 residues. From germline, CDR1 is MNHEY and CDR2 SMNVEV (reference sequence). J lost 6 bases, V lost 5 bases, and 6 bases had no gene match. In DNA form, the CDR3 reads TGTGCCAGCAGTACCGGGACAGGGGGAGGCGAGCAGTACTTC. As protein: CASSTGTGGGEQYF.

The CDR3 here is CASSPQQGPNEKLFF. CDR3 nucleotides: TGTGCCAGCTCACCCCAACAGGGTCCTAATGAAAAACTGTTTTTT. The rearrangement links TRBV18 to TRBJ1-4; TRBD1 is a possible D gene (6 bases). CDR3 length: 15 amino acids. The V gene's germline CDR1 is KGHSH and CDR2 LQKENI. The V and J ends lost 3 bases and 3 bases respectively, with 11 bases between them.

A few counts support this clone. V and J are TRBV5-4 and TRBJ2-1; 10 bases fit TRBD2. The ends lost 4 bases at V and 4 bases at J; junction bases unmatched: 5. The CDR3 is 15 residues long. Germline assignment: CDR1 SGHNT and CDR2 YYREEE (reference sequence). CDR3 amino acids: CASSPSGGGYNEQFF. DNA of the CDR3: TGTGCCAGCAGCCCTAGCGGGGGAGGTTACAATGAGCAGTTCTTC.

The CDR3 DNA follows: TGCGCCAGCAGCCAGGAACCCGACAGGCTAGCCAAAAACATTCAGTACTTC. Protein: CASSQEPDRLAKNIQYF. The chain joins TRBV4-3 to TRBJ2-4; TRBD1 might be the D (6 bases). Germline V gene data show CDR1 as LGHNA and CDR2 as YSLEER. The CDR3 is made up of 17 amino acids. The V end was cut by 3 bases, the J end by 0 bases, with 15 bases between.

This clone was counted between two and nine times. The chain is built from TRBV5-1 and TRBJ1-2, with 7 bases matching TRBD1. The V gene's germline CDR1 is SGHRS and CDR2 YFSETQ. The CDR3 has 15 amino acids. Trimming removed 3 bases from V and 1 base from J; junction bases left unmatched: 6. CDR3 DNA sequence: TGCGCCAGCAGCTCCGGGGGACAGATTAACTATGGCTACACCTTC. Its protein product is CASSSGGQINYGYTF. The whole variable domain, remainder taken from reference TRBV5-1 and TRBJ1-2, is KAGVTQTPRYLIKTRGQQVTLSCSPISGHRSVSWYQQTPGQGLQFLFEYFSETQRNKGNFPGRFSGRQFSNSRSEMNVSTLELGDSALYLCASSSGGQINYGYTFGSGTRLTVV.

The chain has TRBV7-2 and TRBJ1-2; D remains ambiguous. The CDR3 is made up of 14 amino acids. Trimming pared 2 bases from V and 6 bases from J, leaving 13 bases between. Germline V CDR1 and CDR2: SGHTA, FQGNSA. CDR3 region: CASSLMSGAHGYTF. CDR3 coding DNA: TGTGCCAGCAGCTTAATGTCGGGTGCTCATGGCTACACCTTC.

The rearrangement links TRBV2 to TRBJ1-5; D possibly corresponds to TRBD1 (5 bases). CDR3 length: 15 residues. V was trimmed by 7 bases and J by 5 bases, leaving 18 bases between them. Germline V lookup: CDR1 SNHLY, CDR2 FYNNEI. The CDR3 region has the DNA TGTGCCAGCAAACCGGGACTCGGAGGCTATCAGCCCCAGCATTTT. Encoded protein: CASKPGLGGYQPQHF.

This chain connects TRBV18 to TRBJ2-2, with TRBD1 as a possible D gene (5 bases). The CDR3 covers 17 residues. V lost 2 bases, J lost 0 bases, and 13 bases lay in between. Germline V gene lookup returns CDR1 KGHSH and CDR2 LQKENI. CDR3 sequence reads: CASSPSFQGSNTGELFF. The CDR3 DNA sequence: TGTGCCAGCTCACCATCTTTTCAGGGCTCGAACACCGGGGAGCTGTTTTTT.

This clone was seen once. This rearrangement joins TRBV28 to TRBJ1-3; unclear D gene. The V end lost 7 bases, the J end lost 4 bases, and 11 bases lay between the germline ends. There are 13 residues in the CDR3. Germline V CDR1 and CDR2: MDHEN, SYDVKM. The CDR3 sequence: CASNTGGGNTIYF. In nucleotides, the CDR3 is TGTGCCAGCAATACTGGAGGGGGAAACACCATATATTTT.

The V call is TRBV18, the J call TRBJ1-1; tentative D call: TRBD1 (6 bases). V was shortened by 4 bases and J by 7 bases, with 10 bases between the two germline ends. Germline V gene lookup returns CDR1 KGHSH and CDR2 LQKENI. The CDR3 is 12 amino acids. CDR3 nucleotides: TGTGCCAGCTCACGGGGACACAATGAAGCTTTCTTT. It is translated as CASSRGHNEAFF. The whole variable domain, remainder taken from reference TRBV18 and TRBJ1-1, is NAGVMQNPRHLVRRRGQEARLRCSPMKGHSHVYWYRQLPEEGLKFMVYLQKENIIDESGMPKERFSAEFPKEGPSILRIQQVVRGDSAAYFCASSRGHNEAFFGQGTRLTVV.

This chain uses TRBV28 with TRBJ2-7; 16 bases map to TRBD2. The junction had 11 bases not matched to a gene; V was cut back by 2 bases and J by 1 base. This CDR3 spans 20 amino acids. Germline values: CDR1 MDHEN, CDR2 SYDVKM. CDR3 residues: CASSLIWGLAGGLSSYEQYF. The CDR3 region has the DNA TGTGCCAGCAGTTTAATATGGGGACTAGCGGGGGGGTTGTCATCCTACGAGCAGTACTTC.

A single count supports this clone. The chain recombines TRBV7-8 with TRBJ2-5; 7 bases align to TRBD1. The CDR3 loop spans 15 amino acids. V was pared by 5 bases and J by 5 bases, with 11 bases of the junction left unmatched. Per the germline V gene, CDR1 is SGHVS and CDR2 is FQNEAQ. In nucleotides, the CDR3 is TGTGCCAGCAGCCCCCCCCTCACAGGGGTGGAGACCCAGTACTTC. It is translated as CASSPPLTGVETQYF. The variable domain in full, with the rest retrieved from reference TRBV7-8 and TRBJ2-5, is GAGVSQSPRYKVAKRGQDVALRCDPISGHVSLFWYQQALGQGPEFLTYFQNEAQLDKSGLPSDRFFAERPEGSVSTLKIQRTQQEDSAVYLCASSPPLTGVETQYFGPGTRLLVL.

A single count supports this clone. In DNA form, the CDR3 reads TGTGCCACCAGTGATCAGCGGGGGTGGGGCGAGCAGTACTTC. It specifies CATSDQRGWGEQYF. The chain has TRBV24-1 and TRBJ2-7; 8 bases align to TRBD2. The ends lost 3 bases at V and 6 bases at J; junction bases unmatched: 6. Germline loops: CDR1 KGHDR, CDR2 SFDVKD. The CDR3 consists of 14 residues.

The genes are TRBV10-2 and TRBJ2-5; TRBD2 matches at 11 bases. Germline V gives CDR1 WSHSY, CDR2 SAAADI. The CDR3 contains 15 residues. Trimming at V came to 6 bases and at J to 1 base, leaving 4 bases not matched to a gene. The CDR3 DNA is TGCGCCAGCAGGAGGGGACTAGCGGTCCAAGAGACCCAGTACTTC. This encodes CASRRGLAVQETQYF.

The chain carries TRBV5-1 and TRBJ2-2, with 9 bases matching TRBD2. With 2 bases clipped from V and 4 bases from J, the junction kept 3 bases outside the gene matches. Germline CDR1 and CDR2: SGHRS and YFSETQ. The CDR3 sequence is 15 residues long. The chain's CDR3 is CASSFSGGITGELFF. CDR3 nucleotides: TGCGCCAGCAGCTTTAGCGGGGGAATCACCGGGGAGCTGTTTTTT.

The chain combines TRBV6-1 with TRBJ2-6; D possibly corresponds to TRBD2 (5 bases). The CDR3 has 17 amino acids. Germline CDR1 MNHNS, CDR2 SASEGT. V was cut by 1 base and J by 0 bases, with 10 bases left in between. The CDR3 DNA follows: TGTGCCAGCAGTGAAGTCGGGGTGCCCTCTGGGGCCAACGTCCTGACTTTC. It codes for CASSEVGVPSGANVLTF.

The J gene is TRBJ1-1, the V gene TRBV15; a possible D gene is TRBD1 (6 bases). There are 17 residues in the CDR3. Germline assignment: CDR1 LNHNV and CDR2 YYDKDF (reference sequence). V lost 1 base, J lost 1 base, and 16 bases lay in between. CDR3 loop: CATSRVSTGPANTEAFF. The CDR3 bases are TGTGCCACCAGCAGAGTATCGACAGGTCCGGCGAACACTGAAGCTTTCTTT.